Listed below are T cell receptor beta chains from one sample, sequenced in a study of long-term antiretroviral therapy in people with HIV. Profiling relied on immunoSEQ multiplex PCR, and the TCRdb table lists in-frame clones only, not all of them. The sample has 15,000 to 20,000 clones, roughly nine tenths seen once. The sequences come from unsorted PBMCs, collected 0.5 years after starting antiretroviral therapy. The origin of the receptors is a man aged 40-55 years with HIV. CDR3s include the opening cysteine and the closing phenylalanine or tryptophan. A D gene is named only where the DNA matches it firmly. Size is omitted from some rows. Given values are once, few, many or a class for expanded clones.

j_call,clone_size,v_call,d_call,cdr3_aa,cdr3_nt
TRBJ2-1,NA,TRBV11-2,NA,CASSLGHNEQFF,TGTGCCAGCAGCTTAGGTCACAATGAGCAGTTCTTC
TRBJ2-1,NA,TRBV9,TRBD2,CASSRGGSSNEQFF,TGTGCCAGCAGCCGGGGAGGGAGTTCCAATGAGCAGTTCTTC
TRBJ2-7,NA,TRBV6-1,NA,CASSGRNSANFHEQYF,TGTGCCAGCAGTGGGCGGAATTCAGCGAACTTCCACGAGCAGTACTTC
TRBJ2-6,once,TRBV27,NA,CASSSSAGTGANVLTF,NA
TRBJ1-5,NA,TRBV6-6,NA,CASSVGGLQPQHF,TGTGCCAGCAGTGTAGGGGGGCTTCAGCCCCAGCATTTT
TRBJ2-1,NA,TRBV10-1,TRBD2,CASSESKAGVTRVLDNEQFF,TGCGCCAGCAGTGAGTCGAAAGCGGGAGTTACGAGGGTGTTGGACAATGAGCAGTTCTTC
TRBJ2-2,NA,TRBV21-1,NA,CASSKVMGAATGELFF,TGTGCCAGCAGCAAAGTTATGGGGGCGGCCACCGGGGAGCTGTTTTTT
TRBJ2-7,NA,TRBV15,NA,CATSNVPGAPYEQYF,TGTGCCACCAGCAACGTACCCGGGGCACCCTACGAGCAGTACTTC
TRBJ2-3,NA,TRBV2,NA,CASNVGQHWVTDTQYF,TGTGCCAGCAACGTCGGACAGCATTGGGTCACAGATACGCAGTATTTT
TRBJ2-1,NA,TRBV19,NA,CASSIVFMSYNEQFF,TGTGCCAGTAGTATTGTCTTCATGTCCTACAATGAGCAGTTCTTC
TRBJ2-2,few,TRBV10-1,NA,CASSELRGTGELFF,TGCGCCAGCAGTGAGCTTCGGGGTACCGGGGAGCTGTTTTTT
TRBJ1-4,NA,TRBV9,TRBD1,CASSAGTGGWNEKLFF,TGTGCCAGCAGCGCCGGGACAGGGGGATGGAATGAAAAACTGTTTTTT
TRBJ2-7,NA,TRBV29-1,TRBD2,CSVEASGTYEQYF,TGCAGCGTTGAGGCTAGCGGGACATACGAGCAGTACTTC
TRBJ2-2,few,TRBV10-1,TRBD1,CASSGRTGNTGELFF,TGCGCCAGCAGTGGAAGGACAGGGAACACCGGGGAGCTGTTTTTT
TRBJ1-4,NA,TRBV30,NA,CAWSVSGTNEKLFF,TGTGCCTGGAGTGTGTCGGGCACTAATGAAAAACTGTTTTTT
TRBJ1-5,NA,TRBV19,NA,CASSIDGAGSNQPQHF,TGTGCCAGTAGTATAGATGGTGCAGGGAGCAATCAGCCCCAGCATTTT
TRBJ2-3,NA,TRBV10-1,NA,CASSVGGAGDTQYF,TGCGCCAGCAGTGTCGGTGGGGCAGGGGATACGCAGTATTTT
TRBJ1-1,NA,TRBV6-6,NA,CASSYSPHMNTEAFF,TGTGCCAGCAGTTACAGTCCCCACATGAACACTGAAGCTTTCTTT
TRBJ2-1,NA,TRBV11-2,NA,CASSPGQSYNEQFF,TGTGCCAGCAGCCCAGGGCAGTCTTACAATGAGCAGTTCTTC
TRBJ2-7,NA,TRBV5-1,NA,CASSILDSSYEQYF,TGCGCCAGCAGCATTTTAGACAGCTCCTACGAGCAGTACTTC
TRBJ2-7,NA,TRBV5-7,NA,CASSLRERETPCYEQYF,TGTGCCAGCAGCTTAAGGGAGAGGGAAACTCCATGCTACGAGCAGTACTTC
TRBJ2-7,NA,TRBV6-1,NA,CASSEGTTRSYEQYF,TGTGCCAGCAGTGAAGGGACTACCCGCTCCTACGAGCAGTACTTC
TRBJ2-2,NA,TRBV28,NA,CASSRLFNTGELFF,TGTGCCAGCAGTAGACTCTTCAACACCGGGGAGCTGTTTTTT
TRBJ1-2,NA,TRBV10-3,TRBD1,CAISEFGTELNYGYTF,TGTGCCATCAGTGAGTTTGGGACAGAGCTTAACTATGGCTACACCTTC
TRBJ2-2,NA,TRBV19,TRBD2,CASSIGPGGTGELFF,TGTGCCAGTAGTATAGGGCCGGGGGGCACCGGGGAGCTGTTTTTT
TRBJ2-7,NA,TRBV19,TRBD2,CASTGTSGRMNEQYF,TGTGCCAGTACAGGGACTAGCGGGAGGATGAACGAGCAGTACTTC
TRBJ2-3,NA,TRBV14,TRBD2,CASSPPLGVAGGDTQYF,TGTGCCAGCAGCCCGCCCTTGGGGGTAGCGGGAGGAGATACGCAGTATTTT
TRBJ2-3,NA,TRBV7-8,TRBD2,CASTPVGGRATDTQYF,TGTGCCAGCACCCCGGTGGGCGGGAGGGCTACAGATACGCAGTATTTT
TRBJ2-3,NA,TRBV4-2,TRBD2,CASSQAAILGGGGDTQYF,TGTGCCAGCAGCCAAGCCGCGATCCTGGGGGGGGGAGGGGATACGCAGTATTTT
TRBJ1-3,NA,TRBV5-6,NA,CASSFGGAGNTIYF,TGTGCCAGCAGCTTTGGGGGGGCTGGAAACACCATATATTTT
TRBJ2-7,NA,TRBV18,NA,CASSPQNRLHEQYF,TGTGCCAGCTCACCACAGAACAGGCTCCACGAGCAGTACTTC
TRBJ2-1,NA,TRBV7-9,NA,CASSSTSSEQFF,TGTGCCAGCAGCTCGACTAGTAGTGAGCAGTTCTTC
TRBJ1-1,NA,TRBV13,TRBD1,CASSLYRGPPTEAFF,TGTGCCAGCAGCCTTTACAGGGGCCCGCCCACTGAAGCTTTCTTT
TRBJ1-2,NA,TRBV18,NA,CASSPVGEGYGYTF,TGTGCCAGCTCACCAGTAGGGGAGGGCTATGGCTACACCTTC
TRBJ1-5,NA,TRBV5-4,NA,CASSYGGGADQPQHF,TGTGCCAGCAGCTATGGGGGGGGCGCAGATCAGCCCCAGCATTTT
TRBJ1-1,NA,TRBV5-4,NA,CASSFAANTEAFF,TGTGCCAGCAGCTTCGCCGCGAACACTGAAGCTTTCTTT
TRBJ2-7,NA,TRBV28,NA,CASSLPDSYEQYF,TGTGCCAGCAGTTTACCCGACAGCTACGAGCAGTACTTC
TRBJ1-4,NA,TRBV5-1,TRBD1,CASSSTGATNEKLFF,TGCGCCAGCAGCTCTACAGGGGCCACTAATGAAAAACTGTTTTTT
TRBJ2-5,NA,TRBV19,TRBD1,CASKVGQSSQETQYF,TGTGCCAGTAAGGTGGGACAGAGCTCCCAAGAGACCCAGTACTTC
TRBJ1-2,NA,TRBV7-9,NA,CASSLGAGGRPYGYTF,TGTGCCAGCAGCTTAGGGGCGGGGGGACGGCCGTATGGCTACACCTTC
TRBJ1-1,NA,TRBV7-3,NA,CASSLTANTEAFF,TGTGCCAGCAGCTTAACAGCTAACACTGAAGCTTTCTTT
TRBJ2-1,NA,TRBV7-9,NA,CASSLEWGEQFF,TGTGCCAGCAGCTTAGAGTGGGGTGAGCAGTTCTTC
TRBJ1-4,NA,TRBV28,TRBD1,CASRKTGGNEKLFF,TGTGCCAGCAGGAAGACAGGGGGTAATGAAAAACTGTTTTTT
TRBJ1-1,NA,TRBV18,NA,CASSPPTGGSAEAFF,TGTGCCAGCTCACCCCCGACGGGGGGCAGCGCTGAAGCTTTCTTT
TRBJ2-7,few,TRBV7-9,NA,CASSSPQGTLHEQYF,TGTGCCAGCAGCTCGCCCCAGGGTACGCTCCACGAGCAGTACTTC
TRBJ2-3,once,TRBV15,NA,CATSRDNVNTQYF,TGTGCCACCAGCAGAGATAATGTGAATACGCAGTATTTT
TRBJ2-5,NA,TRBV5-1,NA,CASSLYVRSQETQYF,TGCGCCAGCAGCTTGTATGTCAGAAGCCAAGAGACCCAGTACTTC
TRBJ2-7,NA,TRBV5-5,NA,CASSVSGGPYEQYF,TGTGCCAGCAGCGTGAGTGGGGGGCCCTACGAGCAGTACTTC
TRBJ2-7,NA,TRBV13,TRBD2,CASSPHPREVTYEQYF,TGTGCCAGCAGTCCTCACCCGCGGGAGGTTACCTACGAGCAGTACTTC
TRBJ1-1,NA,TRBV28,NA,CASRGTREAFF,TGTGCCAGCAGAGGAACACGAGAAGCTTTCTTT
TRBJ2-7,NA,TRBV9,TRBD1,CASSTSRTGGWDEQYF,TGTGCCAGCAGCACATCCAGGACAGGGGGGTGGGACGAGCAGTACTTC
TRBJ1-2,NA,TRBV10-3,TRBD1,CAISESTVVGGGVADGYTF,TGTGCCATCAGTGAGTCGACGGTTGTAGGGGGCGGAGTGGCTGATGGCTACACCTTC
TRBJ1-4,NA,TRBV19,NA,CASSEVVATNEKLFF,TGTGCCAGTAGTGAGGTGGTTGCAACTAATGAAAAACTGTTTTTT